This note documents a single TCR beta chain sequence. This sample is drawn from a study of blood T cells in healthy people across ages. Germline CDR1 is KGHDR and CDR2 is SFDVKD. CDR3 length equals 18 residues. Losses at the gene ends were 4 bases for V and 4 bases for J; bases not matched to a gene: 12. A second 7 to 11 cycle PCR used barcoded and J-beta primers. Each cDNA molecule was tagged by a template-switch adaptor that had 12 random nucleotides. TCRdb re-derived calls from the 5' RACE reads in MiXCR, one entry per CDR3 protein. The table has over a million distinct CDR3 sequences, 35% to 45% seen once; the top ten hold approximately 4.1%.

The chain links TRBV24-1 to TRBJ2-1; TRBD1 matches at 10 bases. The sample comprised blood. The TCR sequence derives from a young woman in good health. CDR3: CATSDPKLGQGSYNEQFF. Here the CDR3 DNA reads TGTGCCACCAGTGACCCCAAACTGGGACAGGGGTCGTACAATGAGCAGTTCTTC.